The 22 T cell receptor beta chains given below trace back to one sample, sequenced in a study of blood T cells in healthy people across ages. Combining a sample-barcoded 5' primer with a J-beta primer mix, a second PCR ran for roughly 7 to 12 cycles. In TCRdb, the 5' RACE reads were re-called with MiXCR into one record per CDR3 protein. The sample contains just under 900,000 distinct CDR3 sequences, less than 35% of which appear only once. Sequencing was done on a sample of blood. The receptors come from a woman older than 75 in good health.

This chain connects TRBV6-6 to TRBJ2-7, with 10 bases matching TRBD1. V gave up 6 bases and J gave up 3 bases; unmatched junction bases: 8. This CDR3 contains 15 residues. The V gene's germline CDR1 is MNHNY and CDR2 SVGAGI (reference sequence). CDR3 residues: CASRTGTGVIYEQYF. CDR3 sequence (DNA): TGTGCCAGCAGAACCGGGACAGGGGTGATCTACGAGCAGTACTTC.

This clonotype has at least ten counts. The chain has TRBV6-5 and TRBJ2-5; TRBD1 matches at 10 bases. CDR3 length: 15 amino acids. Looked up from germline, CDR1 is MNHEY and CDR2 is SVGAGI. With V trimmed by 2 bases and J by 4 bases, 4 bases remained unmatched. The chain's CDR3 is CASSYGTGARETQYF. The CDR3 nucleotides are TGTGCCAGCAGTTACGGGACAGGGGCGCGAGAGACCCAGTACTTC.

Many counts were recorded for this clonotype. The CDR3 sequence is CASSSLPPGTGKFEQYF. In DNA form, the CDR3 reads TGTGCCAGCAGTTCACTACCTCCTGGGACAGGGAAGTTCGAGCAGTACTTC. The chain recombines TRBV28 with TRBJ2-7, with 9 bases aligning to TRBD1. This CDR3 has 17 residues. V dropped 4 bases and J dropped 6; count of bases not matched to a gene: 16. Germline CDR1 and CDR2: MDHEN and SYDVKM.

In its sample, this clonotype was seen many times. V is TRBV15 and J is TRBJ2-1; 7 bases fit TRBD2. This CDR3 is 15 amino acids long. The germline V gene encodes CDR1 LNHNV and CDR2 YYDKDF (reference sequence). The V gene end was trimmed by 5 bases and the J gene end by 1 base; junction bases not matched to a gene: 5. The CDR3 bases are TGTGCCACCAGCGAGAAGCGGGGATCCTACAATGAGCAGTTCTTC. It is translated as CATSEKRGSYNEQFF.

V gene TRBV10-3 combines with J gene TRBJ1-4, with a tentative D call TRBD1 (6 bases). The germline V gene encodes CDR1 ENHRY and CDR2 SYGVKD. The CDR3 is 14 amino acids. V was clipped by 3 bases and J by 8 bases, with 13 bases between them. The CDR3 loop is CAISEGGVDEKLFF. DNA of the CDR3: TGTGCCATCAGTGAAGGGGGGGTGGACGAAAAACTGTTTTTT.

The sample holds many counts of this clonotype. The V and J genes are TRBV18 and TRBJ2-5; 7 positions match TRBD1. The CDR3 is made up of 14 amino acids. The ends lost 3 bases at V and 5 bases at J; junction bases unmatched: 6. The germline V gene encodes CDR1 KGHSH and CDR2 LQKENI. CDR3 in amino acids: CASSPGTDVETQYF. The CDR3 coding sequence is TGTGCCAGCTCACCCGGGACAGATGTGGAGACCCAGTACTTC.

This clonotype appeared a single time. A junction end diverges from the germline sequence, so it may reflect a read error. The chain has TRBV3-1 and TRBJ2-6, with 7 bases that match TRBD2. This CDR3 is 18 amino acids long. CDR1 and CDR2 from the germline V gene are LGHDT and YNNKEL (reference sequence). Here the CDR3 reads CASSSRGGAISGANALTF. CDR3 coding DNA: TGTGCCAGCAGTTCAAGGGGAGGGGCTATCTCTGGGGCCAACGCCCTGACTTTC.

This clonotype was seen repeatedly, ten times or more. The chain uses TRBV7-2 and TRBJ1-2; D might be TRBD1 (5 bases). Germline loops: CDR1 SGHTA, CDR2 FQGNSA. Trimming took off 4 bases at V and 1 base at J, with 13 bases between the two ends. CDR3 length: 15 amino acids. CDR3 sequence reads: CASSSPGRGNYGYTF. CDR3 DNA sequence: TGTGCCAGCAGCTCCCCGGGGCGGGGTAACTATGGCTACACCTTC.

Many counts were recorded for this clonotype. This chain uses TRBV27 with TRBJ1-4; no clear D. The CDR3 totals 17 residues. Germline V gene lookup returns CDR1 MNHEY and CDR2 SMNVEV (reference sequence). Trimming shortened V by 5 bases and J by 0 bases, and 16 bases separated the two germline ends. Written as DNA, the CDR3 is TGTGCCAGCAGTCTCTCGGGTTTGGGAGCAACTAATGAAAAACTGTTTTTT. Translated: CASSLSGLGATNEKLFF.

V usage is TRBV7-9 and J usage is TRBJ1-4, with D perhaps matching TRBD1 (5 bases). CDR3 length equals 15 residues. V lost 5 bases and J 8 bases, leaving 18 bases between the germline ends. Germline CDR1 SEHNR, CDR2 FQNEAQ (reference sequence). The DNA of the CDR3 is TGTGCCAGCAGCATTCCCGCCAGGGCCGAGGAAAAACTGTTTTTT. Translation gives CASSIPARAEEKLFF.

This clonotype was counted ten times or more. The CDR3 here is CASSIRDSLSTEAFF. The CDR3 nucleotides are TGTGCCAGCAGCATCCGGGACAGTCTCTCCACTGAAGCTTTCTTT. V usage is TRBV5-5 and J usage is TRBJ1-1; 7 bases fit TRBD1. Unmatched junction bases numbered 10, after V lost 4 bases and J lost 4 bases. This CDR3 comprises 15 residues. The V gene's germline CDR1 is SGHKS and CDR2 YYEKEE (reference sequence).

This clonotype has only a few counts. The chain links TRBV12-3 or TRBV12-4 to TRBJ2-6; D is possibly TRBD2 (6 bases). This CDR3 has 17 amino acids. V lost 4 bases, J lost 0 bases, and 13 bases lay in between. CDR3 nucleotide sequence: TGTGCCAGCAGTTCGGGACTGCAAAGCTCTGGGGCCAACGTCCTGACTTTC. Translation: CASSSGLQSSGANVLTF.

This clonotype was seen at least ten times. J is TRBJ2-7 and V is TRBV4-3, with 10 bases aligning to TRBD1. The ends lost 4 bases at V and 4 bases at J; junction bases unmatched: 7. Germline V lookup: CDR1 LGHNA, CDR2 YSLEER. This CDR3 spans 15 amino acids. The CDR3 sequence is CASSLSTGGRYEQYF. The CDR3 nucleotides read TGCGCCAGCAGCCTCTCGACAGGGGGCAGGTACGAGCAGTACTTC.

A note on this clonotype: A read error may be the cause here, since a much bigger clone is one base away. V gene TRBV4-2 combines with J gene TRBJ1-2; 7 positions agree with TRBD1. The CDR3 has 16 residues. Germline CDR1 reads LGHNA; CDR2 reads YNFKEQ. The CDR3 protein is CASNQALPQGEGGYTF. CDR3 bases: TGTGCCAGCAACCAAGCCCTCCCCCAGGGGGAGGGTGGCTACACCTTC.

In the case of this clonotype: A read error may be the cause here, since a much bigger clone is one base away. This chain uses TRBV7-9 with TRBJ2-1; the match to TRBD2 covers 16 bases. Losses at the gene ends were 5 bases for V and 1 base for J; bases not matched to a gene: 11. The CDR3 length is 20 residues. CDR1 is SEHNR and CDR2 is FQNEAQ in the germline V gene (reference sequence). CDR3 amino acids: CASSPGTSGGGFQSYNEQFF. CDR3 sequence (DNA): TGTGCCAGCAGCCCCGGGACTAGCGGGGGGGGTTTCCAATCCTACAATGAGCAGTTCTTC. The whole variable domain, remainder taken from reference TRBV7-9 and TRBJ2-1, is DTGVSQNPRHKITKRGQNVTFRCDPISEHNRLYWYRQTLGQGPEFLTYFQNEAQLEKSRLLSDRFSAERPKGSFSTLEIQRTEQGDSAMYLCASSPGTSGGGFQSYNEQFFGPGTRLTVL.

The rearrangement links TRBV15 to TRBJ2-7, with D uncertain. Judging by the DNA end, TRBJ2-4 fits better; the J call may be wrong. This CDR3 spans 14 amino acids. Germline CDR1 LNHNV, CDR2 YYDKDF (reference sequence). CDR3 nucleotides: TGTGCCACCAGCAGAGACCCAAGGGAAAACATTCAGTACTTC. Its protein is CATSRDPRENIQYF.

This clonotype was seen many times. The chain couples TRBV7-2 to TRBJ2-3; 7 bases are a match to TRBD2. Germline V gene lookup returns CDR1 SGHTA and CDR2 FQGNSA. J lost 7 bases, V lost 4 bases, and 8 bases had no gene match. The CDR3 is 14 amino acids. For the CDR3, the DNA is TGTGCCAGCAGCTCGGGGGGAGTGTCAAATACGCAGTATTTT. It is translated as CASSSGGVSNTQYF.

In its sample, this clonotype was seen a few times. The V and J genes are TRBV7-6 and TRBJ2-2, with TRBD1 matching 7 bases. Looked up from germline, CDR1 is SGHVS and CDR2 is FNYEAQ. Unmatched junction bases numbered 14, after V lost 5 bases and J lost 5 bases. The CDR3 is 17 residues long. In nucleotides, the CDR3 is TGTGCCAGCAGCGTAGTGGGACAGACGTCCGGTACCGGGGAGCTGTTTTTT. Its protein product is CASSVVGQTSGTGELFF.

Only a few counts were recorded for this clonotype. The chain uses TRBV20-1 and TRBJ2-4, with TRBD2 matching 11 bases. The DNA end is a closer match to TRBJ2-5, so the J assignment may be wrong. The CDR3 sequence is 16 residues long. Germline assignment: CDR1 DFQATT and CDR2 SNEGSKA (reference sequence). The CDR3 region is CSARDLAGGSWETQYF. The CDR3, as DNA: TGCAGTGCTAGAGATCTAGCGGGAGGTTCATGGGAGACCCAGTACTTC.

A few counts support this clonotype. Given a much more abundant clone one base away, this may be a read error. The J gene is TRBJ2-1, the V gene TRBV7-2; 14 nucleotides agree with TRBD2. The CDR3 is 16 amino acids. Germline V gives CDR1 SGHTA, CDR2 FQGNSA. The ends lost 8 bases at V and 6 bases at J; junction bases unmatched: 9. CDR3 loop: CASGHEGTSGGNEQFF. The CDR3 coding sequence is TGTGCCAGCGGCCATGAGGGGACTAGCGGGGGCAATGAGCAGTTCTTC. Combining the CDR3 with reference TRBV7-2 and TRBJ2-1 gives the whole variable domain GAGVSQSPSNKVTEKGKDVELRCDPISGHTALYWYRQSLGQGLEFLIYFQGNSAPDKSGLPSDRFSAERTGGSVSTLTIQRTQQEDSAVYLCASGHEGTSGGNEQFFGPGTRLTVL.

This chain joins TRBV21-1 and TRBJ2-5. The end of the DNA aligns better with TRBJ2-7, so the J call may be wrong. TRBV21-1 counts as a pseudogene. The CDR3 sequence is 13 residues long. CDR3 DNA: TGTGCCAGCAGCAAAGGGGGTTTTGACGAGCAGTACTTC. Translation: CASSKGGFDEQYF.

The V gene is TRBV2, the J gene TRBJ1-1; the match to TRBD1 covers 8 bases. The CDR3 extends over 17 amino acids. The germline gives CDR1 SNHLY, CDR2 FYNNEI. The junction had 16 bases not matched to a gene; V was cut back by 6 bases and J by 4 bases. As DNA, the CDR3 is TGTGCCAGCAGACTAGAGACAGGGGTCCTTACCCCCACTGAAGCTTTCTTT. This encodes CASRLETGVLTPTEAFF. The full variable domain, rest sourced from reference TRBV2 and TRBJ1-1, is EPEVTQTPSHQVTQMGQEVILRCVPISNHLYFYWYRQILGQKVEFLVSFYNNEISEKSEIFDDQFSVERPDGSNFTLKIRSTKLEDSAMYFCASRLETGVLTPTEAFFGQGTRLTVV.